The T cell receptor (beta chain) under discussion was sequenced for a study of CD8+ T cells in alopecia areata. Points from the study as a whole: Relative to mice, TCR sharing across patients was less clear, a difference possibly HLA-related.

RNA was extracted and reverse transcribed into cDNA as the sequencing template. Sequencing was performed with immunoSEQ multiplex PCR; in TCRdb, only in-frame clones are kept and a portion is missing. The data contain 190,000 or so clones, roughly three fifths of them singletons. The germline gives CDR1 KGHSH, CDR2 LQKENI. With 3 bases removed from V and 6 bases from J, the gap between germline ends came to 12 bases. There are 15 residues in the CDR3. Of note for this clone: The antigen is not known.

Described treatment: oral pan-JAK inhibitor, 5-10 mg twice daily. Sampling of alopecia areata patients yielded lesional scalp punch biopsies as well as peripheral blood. This TCR derives from a human donor with alopecia areata. This rearrangement joins TRBV18 to TRBJ1-6; a weak D match, TRBD1 (5 bases). This specimen was CD8+ T cells sorted from blood, taken at week 24, from a patient treated with tofacitinib. The CDR3, as DNA: TGTGCCAGCTCACCCATGAGGGACGGTAATTCACCCCTCCACTTT. This translates into CASSPMRDGNSPLHF.